The T cell receptor (beta chain) described here comes from a study of technical replicates of blood from a few donors. The protocol was immunoSEQ multiplex PCR, while the TCRdb copy is restricted to in-frame clones and leaves out a portion. The sample lists about 85,000 clones, around 94% occurring once. The V end was cut by 6 bases, the J end by 4 bases, with 14 bases between. The CDR3 extends over 14 amino acids. Germline values: CDR1 SNHLY, CDR2 FYNNEI. The sequencing input was T cells isolated from PBMCs. V is TRBV2 and J is TRBJ2-3; no clear D gene. This clonotype was obtained from a human donor in good health. The CDR3 here is CASSARASADTQYF. In DNA form, the CDR3 reads TGTGCCAGCAGCGCAAGAGCGTCCGCAGATACGCAGTATTTT.